One TCR beta chain is described in this entry. The data belong to a study of blood T cell repertoires in COVID-19. Germline CDR1 and CDR2: SGHTA and FQGNSA. V shed 6 bases, J shed 6 bases, and the junction held 5 bases outside the gene matches. The CDR3 is 14 amino acids. This table comes from immunoSEQ multiplex PCR, and its TCRdb copy is limited to in-frame clones, with some not included. The table shows about 130,000 clones, with roughly four fifths occurring only once. Sequenced input: peripheral blood. This receptor was obtained from a man aged 35-49 years with active or convalescent COVID-19. This rearrangement joins TRBV7-2 to TRBJ2-2; TRBD1 agrees at 9 bases. The DNA for the CDR3 is TGTGCCAGCAGTTGGGACAGGGCTGCCGGGGAGCTGTTTTTT. This translates into CASSWDRAAGELFF.